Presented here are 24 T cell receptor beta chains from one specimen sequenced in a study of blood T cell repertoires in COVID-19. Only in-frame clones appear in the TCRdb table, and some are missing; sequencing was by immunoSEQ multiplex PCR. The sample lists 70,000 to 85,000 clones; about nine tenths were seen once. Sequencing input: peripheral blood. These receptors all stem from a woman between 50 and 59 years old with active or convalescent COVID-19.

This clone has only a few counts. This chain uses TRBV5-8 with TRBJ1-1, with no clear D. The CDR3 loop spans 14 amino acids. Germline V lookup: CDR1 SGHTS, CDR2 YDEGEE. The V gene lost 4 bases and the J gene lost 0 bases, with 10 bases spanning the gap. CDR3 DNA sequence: TGTGCCAGCAGCCATGACGGGATGAACACTGAAGCTTTCTTT. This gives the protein CASSHDGMNTEAFF.

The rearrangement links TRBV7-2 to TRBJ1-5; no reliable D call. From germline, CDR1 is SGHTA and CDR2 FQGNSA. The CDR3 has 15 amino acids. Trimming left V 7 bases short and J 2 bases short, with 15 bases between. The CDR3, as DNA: TGTGCCAGCACCACCGGAGGCTCGGGCAATCAGCCCCAGCATTTT. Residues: CASTTGGSGNQPQHF.

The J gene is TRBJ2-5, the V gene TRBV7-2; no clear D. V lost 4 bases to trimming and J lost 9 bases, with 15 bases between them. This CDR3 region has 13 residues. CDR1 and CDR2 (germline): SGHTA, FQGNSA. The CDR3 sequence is CASSSGSTMAQYF. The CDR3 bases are TGTGCCAGCAGCTCAGGATCGACCATGGCCCAGTACTTC.

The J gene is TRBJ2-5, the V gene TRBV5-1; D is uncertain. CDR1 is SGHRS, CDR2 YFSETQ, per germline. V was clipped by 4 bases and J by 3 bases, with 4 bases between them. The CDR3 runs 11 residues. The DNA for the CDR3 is TGCGCCAGCAGCGTTAAAGAGACCCAGTACTTC. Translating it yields CASSVKETQYF.

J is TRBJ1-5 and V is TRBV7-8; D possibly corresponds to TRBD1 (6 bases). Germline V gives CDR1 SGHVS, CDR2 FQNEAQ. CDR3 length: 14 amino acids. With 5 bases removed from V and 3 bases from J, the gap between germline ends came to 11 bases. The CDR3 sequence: CASSLRQANQPQHF. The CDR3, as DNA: TGTGCCAGCAGCCTTCGACAGGCCAATCAGCCCCAGCATTTT.

CDR3 sequence: CASSYGQTNYGYTF. In DNA, the CDR3 is TGTGCCAGCAGTTACGGACAGACTAACTATGGCTACACCTTC. The chain recombines TRBV6-5 with TRBJ1-2, with a weak D call TRBD1 (6 bases). This CDR3 has 14 amino acids. The germline V and J ends were trimmed by 2 bases and 0 bases, with 7 bases remaining between them. In germline, CDR1 is MNHEY, CDR2 SVGAGI.

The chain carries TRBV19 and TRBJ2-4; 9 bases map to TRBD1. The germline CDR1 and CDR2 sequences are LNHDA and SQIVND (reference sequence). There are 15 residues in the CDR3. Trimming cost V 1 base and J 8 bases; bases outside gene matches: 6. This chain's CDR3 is CASSIGTGQGDIQYF. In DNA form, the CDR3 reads TGTGCCAGTAGTATAGGGACGGGACAGGGAGACATTCAGTACTTC.

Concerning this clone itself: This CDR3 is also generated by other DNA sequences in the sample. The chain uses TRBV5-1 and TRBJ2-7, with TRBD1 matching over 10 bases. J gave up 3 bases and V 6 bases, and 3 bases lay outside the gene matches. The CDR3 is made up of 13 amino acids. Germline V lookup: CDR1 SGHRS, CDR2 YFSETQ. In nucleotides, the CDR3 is TGCGCCAGCACCAGGACAGGGGGCTACGAGCAGTACTTC. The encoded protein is CASTRTGGYEQYF.

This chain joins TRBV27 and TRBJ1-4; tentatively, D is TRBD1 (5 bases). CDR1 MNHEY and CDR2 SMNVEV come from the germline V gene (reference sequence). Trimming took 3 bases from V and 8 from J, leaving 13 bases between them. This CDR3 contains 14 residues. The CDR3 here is CASSFGGEFEKLFF. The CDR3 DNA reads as TGTGCCAGCAGTTTTGGGGGGGAATTCGAAAAACTGTTTTTT.

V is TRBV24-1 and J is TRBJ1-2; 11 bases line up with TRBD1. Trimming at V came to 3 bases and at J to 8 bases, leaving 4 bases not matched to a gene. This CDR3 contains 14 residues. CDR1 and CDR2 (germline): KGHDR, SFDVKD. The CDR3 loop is CATSDLGTGGGYTF. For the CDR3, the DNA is TGTGCCACCAGTGATCTAGGGACAGGGGGAGGCTACACCTTC.

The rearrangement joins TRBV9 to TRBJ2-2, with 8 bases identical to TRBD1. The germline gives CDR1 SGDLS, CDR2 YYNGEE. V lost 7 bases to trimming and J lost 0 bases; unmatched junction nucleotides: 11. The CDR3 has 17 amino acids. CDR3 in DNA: TGTGCCAGCGGGGGACAGGTCATCGCCGCGAACACCGGGGAGCTGTTTTTT. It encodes CASGGQVIAANTGELFF.

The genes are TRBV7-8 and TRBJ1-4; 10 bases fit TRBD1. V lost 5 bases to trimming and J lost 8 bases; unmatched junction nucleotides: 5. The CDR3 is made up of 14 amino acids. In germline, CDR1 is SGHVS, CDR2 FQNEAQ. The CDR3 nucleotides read TGTGCCAGCAGCGGGGACAGGGGTGGCGAAAAACTGTTTTTT. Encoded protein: CASSGDRGGEKLFF. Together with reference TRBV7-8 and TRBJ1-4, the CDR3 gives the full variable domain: GAGVSQSPRYKVAKRGQDVALRCDPISGHVSLFWYQQALGQGPEFLTYFQNEAQLDKSGLPSDRFFAERPEGSVSTLKIQRTQQEDSAVYLCASSGDRGGEKLFFGSGTQLSVL.

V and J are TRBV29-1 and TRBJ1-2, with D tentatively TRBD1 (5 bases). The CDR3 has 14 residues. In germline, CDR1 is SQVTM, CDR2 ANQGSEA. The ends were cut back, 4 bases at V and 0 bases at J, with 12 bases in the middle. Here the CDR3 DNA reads TGCAGCGTTGGTCCGTTGACAGCTAACTATGGCTACACCTTC. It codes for CSVGPLTANYGYTF.

CDR3 amino acids: CASSPGQRAMNTEAFF. CDR3 DNA: TGTGCCAGCAGCCCAGGACAGCGAGCTATGAACACTGAAGCTTTCTTT. This chain joins TRBV7-9 and TRBJ1-1; maybe TRBD1 (6 bases). V was trimmed by 5 bases and J by 0 bases, leaving 16 bases between them. The CDR3 runs 16 residues. From germline, CDR1 is SEHNR and CDR2 FQNEAQ (reference sequence).

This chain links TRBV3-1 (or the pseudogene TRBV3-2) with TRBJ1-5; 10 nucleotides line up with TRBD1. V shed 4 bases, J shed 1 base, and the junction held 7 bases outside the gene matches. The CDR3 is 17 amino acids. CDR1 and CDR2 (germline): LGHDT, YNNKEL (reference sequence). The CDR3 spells CASSLGQGLGSNQPQHF. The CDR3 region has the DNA TGTGCCAGCAGCCTGGGACAGGGGCTTGGGAGCAATCAGCCCCAGCATTTT.

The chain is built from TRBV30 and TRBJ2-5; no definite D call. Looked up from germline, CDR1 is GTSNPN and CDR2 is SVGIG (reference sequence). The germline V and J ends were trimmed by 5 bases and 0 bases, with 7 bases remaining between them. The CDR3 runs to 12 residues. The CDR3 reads CAWSQNQETQYF. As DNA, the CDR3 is TGTGCCTGGTCACAGAACCAAGAGACCCAGTACTTC.

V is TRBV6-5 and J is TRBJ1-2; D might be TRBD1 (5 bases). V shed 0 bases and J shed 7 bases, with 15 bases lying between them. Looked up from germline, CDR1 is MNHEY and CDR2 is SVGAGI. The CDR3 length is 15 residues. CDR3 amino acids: CASSYSGRAISGYTF. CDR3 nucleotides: TGTGCCAGCAGTTACTCGGGCAGGGCGATCTCTGGCTACACCTTC.

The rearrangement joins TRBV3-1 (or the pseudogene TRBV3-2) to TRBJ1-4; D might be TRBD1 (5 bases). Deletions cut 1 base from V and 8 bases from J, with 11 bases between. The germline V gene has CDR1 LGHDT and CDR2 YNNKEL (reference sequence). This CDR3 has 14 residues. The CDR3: CASSQGGAGEKLFF. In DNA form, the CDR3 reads TGTGCCAGCAGCCAAGGGGGCGCAGGGGAAAAACTGTTTTTT.

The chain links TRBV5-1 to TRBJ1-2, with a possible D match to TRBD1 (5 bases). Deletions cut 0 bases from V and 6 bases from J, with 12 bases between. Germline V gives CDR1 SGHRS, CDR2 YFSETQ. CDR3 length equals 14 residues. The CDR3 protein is CASSLERGWNGYTF. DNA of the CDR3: TGCGCCAGCAGCTTGGAAAGGGGATGGAATGGCTACACCTTC.

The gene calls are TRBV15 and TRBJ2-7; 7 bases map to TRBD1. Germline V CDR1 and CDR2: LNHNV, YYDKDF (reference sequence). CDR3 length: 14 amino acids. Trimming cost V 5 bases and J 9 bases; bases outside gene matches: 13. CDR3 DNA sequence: TGTGCCACCAGCTCCCGAGGGGAGAGGGACAGGCAGTACTTC. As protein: CATSSRGERDRQYF. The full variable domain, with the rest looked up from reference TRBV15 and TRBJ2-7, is DAMVIQNPRYQVTQFGKPVTLSCSQTLNHNVMYWYQQKSSQAPKLLFHYYDKDFNNEADTPDNFQSRRPNTSFCFLDIRSPGLGDTAMYLCATSSRGERDRQYFGPGTRLTVT.

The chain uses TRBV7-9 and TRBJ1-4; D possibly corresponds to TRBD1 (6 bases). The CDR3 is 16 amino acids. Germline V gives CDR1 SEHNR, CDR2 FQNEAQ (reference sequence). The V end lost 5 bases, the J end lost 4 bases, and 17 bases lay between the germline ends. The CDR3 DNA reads TGTGCCAGCAGCACCTATTGGGCAGGGGATAATGAAAAACTGTTTTTT. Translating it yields CASSTYWAGDNEKLFF.

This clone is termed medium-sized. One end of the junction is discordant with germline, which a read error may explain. The CDR3 spells CASSVDRGTTRELFF. The CDR3 DNA is TGTGCCAGCAGCGTGGACAGGGGGACCACCCGGGAGCTGTTTTTT. This chain connects TRBV7-2 to TRBJ2-2; 10 bases agree with TRBD1. Germline CDR1 reads SGHTA; CDR2 reads FQGNSA. CDR3 length equals 15 residues.

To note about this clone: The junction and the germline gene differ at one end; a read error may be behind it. The CDR3 DNA is TGTGCCAGTAGTCCCGCCGGTTCTCGCTCCTATAATTCACCCCCCCACTTT. This translates into CASSPAGSRSYNSPPHF. V usage is TRBV19 and J usage is TRBJ1-6, with unresolved D. This CDR3 is built from 17 residues. The germline CDR1 and CDR2 sequences are LNHDA and SQIVND (reference sequence).

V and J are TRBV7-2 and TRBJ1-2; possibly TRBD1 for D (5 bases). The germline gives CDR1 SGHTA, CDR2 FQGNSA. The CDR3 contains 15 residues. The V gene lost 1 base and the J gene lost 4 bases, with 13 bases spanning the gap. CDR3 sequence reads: CASSLVGGDSYGYTF. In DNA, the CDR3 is TGTGCCAGCAGCTTAGTGGGAGGGGATTCCTATGGCTACACCTTC. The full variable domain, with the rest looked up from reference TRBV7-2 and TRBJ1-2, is GAGVSQSPSNKVTEKGKDVELRCDPISGHTALYWYRQSLGQGLEFLIYFQGNSAPDKSGLPSDRFSAERTGGSVSTLTIQRTQQEDSAVYLCASSLVGGDSYGYTFGSGTRLTVV.